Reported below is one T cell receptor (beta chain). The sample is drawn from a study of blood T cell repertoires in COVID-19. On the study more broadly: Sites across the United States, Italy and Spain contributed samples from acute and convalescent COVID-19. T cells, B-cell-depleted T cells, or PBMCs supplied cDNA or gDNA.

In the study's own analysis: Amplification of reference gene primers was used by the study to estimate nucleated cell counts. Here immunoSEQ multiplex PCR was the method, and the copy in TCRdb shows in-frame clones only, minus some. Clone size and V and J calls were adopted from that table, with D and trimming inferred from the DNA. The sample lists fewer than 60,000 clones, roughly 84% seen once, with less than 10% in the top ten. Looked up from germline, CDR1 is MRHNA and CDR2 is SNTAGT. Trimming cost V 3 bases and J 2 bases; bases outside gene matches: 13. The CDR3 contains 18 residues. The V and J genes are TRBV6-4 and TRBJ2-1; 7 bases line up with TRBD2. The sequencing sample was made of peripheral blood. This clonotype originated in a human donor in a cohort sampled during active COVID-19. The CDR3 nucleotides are TGTGCCAGCAGTGATGGCTCGATCCGGAGCGGGACCTACAATGAGCAGTTCTTC. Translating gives CASSDGSIRSGTYNEQFF.